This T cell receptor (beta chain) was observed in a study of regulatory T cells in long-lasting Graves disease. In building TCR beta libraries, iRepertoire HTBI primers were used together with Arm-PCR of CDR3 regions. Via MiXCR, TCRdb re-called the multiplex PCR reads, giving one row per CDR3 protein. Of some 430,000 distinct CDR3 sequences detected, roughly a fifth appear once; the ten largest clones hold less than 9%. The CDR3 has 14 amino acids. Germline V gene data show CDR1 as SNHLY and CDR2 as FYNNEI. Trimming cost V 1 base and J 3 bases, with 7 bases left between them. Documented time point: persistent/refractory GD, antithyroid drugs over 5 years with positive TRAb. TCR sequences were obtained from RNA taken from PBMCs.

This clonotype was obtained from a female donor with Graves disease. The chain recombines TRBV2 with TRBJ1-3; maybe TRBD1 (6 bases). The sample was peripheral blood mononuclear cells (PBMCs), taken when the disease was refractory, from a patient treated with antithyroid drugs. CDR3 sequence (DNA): TGTGCCAGCAGTGAAGGGACAGATGGAAACACCATATATTTT. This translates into CASSEGTDGNTIYF.